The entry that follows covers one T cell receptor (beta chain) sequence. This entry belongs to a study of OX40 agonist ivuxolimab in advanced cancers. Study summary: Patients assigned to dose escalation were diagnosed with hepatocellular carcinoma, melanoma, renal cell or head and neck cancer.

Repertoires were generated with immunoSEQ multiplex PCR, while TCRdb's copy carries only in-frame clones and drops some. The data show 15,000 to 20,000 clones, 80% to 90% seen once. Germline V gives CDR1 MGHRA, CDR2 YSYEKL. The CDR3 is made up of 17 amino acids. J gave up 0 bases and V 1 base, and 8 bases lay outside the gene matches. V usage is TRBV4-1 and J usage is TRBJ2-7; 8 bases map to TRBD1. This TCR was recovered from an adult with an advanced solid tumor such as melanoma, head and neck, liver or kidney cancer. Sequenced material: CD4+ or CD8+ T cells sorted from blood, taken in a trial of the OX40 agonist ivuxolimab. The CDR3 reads CASSQVPGQEFSYEQYF. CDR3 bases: TGCGCCAGCAGCCAAGTCCCGGGACAGGAGTTCTCCTACGAGCAGTACTTC.